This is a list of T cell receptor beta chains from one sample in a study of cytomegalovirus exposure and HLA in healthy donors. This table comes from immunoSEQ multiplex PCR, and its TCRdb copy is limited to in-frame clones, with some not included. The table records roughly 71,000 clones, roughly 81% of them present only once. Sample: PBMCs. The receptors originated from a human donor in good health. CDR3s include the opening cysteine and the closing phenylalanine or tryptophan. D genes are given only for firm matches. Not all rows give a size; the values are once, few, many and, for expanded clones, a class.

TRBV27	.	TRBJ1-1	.	CASSPRGWIPTANTEAFF	TGTGCCAGCAGTCCCAGGGGTTGGATCCCTACGGCGAACACTGAAGCTTTCTTT
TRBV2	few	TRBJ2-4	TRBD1	CASRVNRGVLAKNIQYF	TGTGCCAGCAGGGTTAACAGGGGCGTACTAGCCAAAAACATTCAGTACTTC
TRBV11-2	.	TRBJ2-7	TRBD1	CASSVYRGLSYEQYF	TGTGCCAGCAGCGTATACAGGGGGCTCTCCTACGAGCAGTACTTC
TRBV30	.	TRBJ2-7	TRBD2	CAWSVGLAGLYEQYF	TGTGCCTGGAGTGTAGGGCTAGCGGGCCTCTACGAGCAGTACTTC
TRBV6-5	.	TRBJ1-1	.	CASSYSIGPGGTEAFF	TGTGCCAGCAGTTACTCGATAGGCCCGGGGGGCACTGAAGCTTTCTTT
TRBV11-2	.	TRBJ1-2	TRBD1	CASSLVPGGSGYTF	TGTGCCAGCAGCTTAGTGCCAGGGGGCAGTGGCTACACCTTC
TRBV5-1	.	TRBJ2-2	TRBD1	CASRRDRNTGELFF	TGCGCCAGCAGACGGGACAGGAACACCGGGGAGCTGTTTTTT
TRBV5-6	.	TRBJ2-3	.	CASSLAVEGRTDTQYF	TGTGCCAGCAGCTTGGCCGTGGAGGGTCGCACAGATACGCAGTATTTT
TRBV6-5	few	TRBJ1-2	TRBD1	CASTRDRGTYGYTF	TGTGCCAGCACCCGGGACAGGGGGACTTATGGCTACACCTTC
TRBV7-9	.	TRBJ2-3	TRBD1	CASSSGQVPTDTQYF	TGTGCCAGCAGCTCGGGACAGGTCCCCACAGATACGCAGTATTTT
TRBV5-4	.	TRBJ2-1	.	CASSSGTMNNEQFF	TGTGCCAGCAGCTCCGGGACAATGAACAATGAGCAGTTCTTC
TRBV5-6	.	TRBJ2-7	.	CASSGDFNYEQYF	TGTGCCAGCAGTGGGGACTTTAATTACGAGCAGTACTTC
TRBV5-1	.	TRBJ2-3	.	CASSLENRAPDTQYF	TGCGCCAGCAGCTTGGAGAACAGGGCTCCAGATACGCAGTATTTT
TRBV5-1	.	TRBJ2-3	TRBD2	CASSPGLAGGFTDTQYF	TGCGCCAGCAGCCCCGGACTAGCGGGAGGGTTCACAGATACGCAGTATTTT
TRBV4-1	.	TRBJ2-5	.	CASSQADSAKTQYF	TGCGCCAGCAGCCAAGCAGACAGTGCGAAGACCCAGTACTTC
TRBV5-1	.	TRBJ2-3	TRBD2	CASSLGSGRSTDTQYF	TGCGCCAGCAGCTTGGGAAGCGGGAGGAGCACAGATACGCAGTATTTT
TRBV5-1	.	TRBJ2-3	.	CASSDGSPDTQYF	TGCGCCAGCAGCGACGGGAGTCCAGATACGCAGTATTTT
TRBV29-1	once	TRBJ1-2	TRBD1	CSVNRGSNYGYTF	TGCAGCGTAAACAGGGGGTCTAACTATGGCTACACCTTC
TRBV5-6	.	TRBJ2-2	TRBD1	CASSFRGTGELFF	TGTGCCAGCAGCTTCAGGGGGACCGGGGAGCTGTTTTTT
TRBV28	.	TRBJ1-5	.	CASSLPTGTQPQHF	TGTGCCAGCAGTTTACCGACAGGTACTCAGCCCCAGCATTTT
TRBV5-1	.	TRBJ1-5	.	CASSLDGGQPQHF	TGCGCCAGCAGCTTGGACGGGGGTCAGCCCCAGCATTTT
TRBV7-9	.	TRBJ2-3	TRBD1	CASSSRQGRTDTQYF	TGTGCCAGCAGCAGCCGACAGGGGCGAACAGATACGCAGTATTTT
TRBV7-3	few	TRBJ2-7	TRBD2	CASSLRAGGYYEQYF	TGTGCCAGCAGCTTAAGAGCGGGAGGCTACTACGAGCAGTACTTC
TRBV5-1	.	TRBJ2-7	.	CASHIPGDHEQYF	TGCGCCAGCCACATCCCGGGGGACCACGAGCAGTACTTC
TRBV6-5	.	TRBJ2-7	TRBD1	CASRDRGLGIYEQYF	TGTGCCAGCAGGGACAGGGGATTAGGGATCTACGAGCAGTACTTC
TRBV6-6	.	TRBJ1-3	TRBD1	CASRGQISGNTIYF	TGTGCCAGCAGGGGACAGATCTCTGGAAACACCATATATTTT
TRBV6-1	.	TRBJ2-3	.	CASSELSVPPTDTQYF	TGTGCCAGCAGTGAGTTGTCAGTCCCGCCCACAGATACGCAGTATTTT
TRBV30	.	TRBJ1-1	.	CAWSLQGYTEAFF	TGTGCCTGGAGTCTACAGGGATACACTGAAGCTTTCTTT
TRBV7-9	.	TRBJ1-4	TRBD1	CASTPVGTDGEKLFF	TGTGCCAGCACCCCCGTCGGGACAGACGGCGAAAAACTGTTTTTT
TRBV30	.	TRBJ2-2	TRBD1	CAWRAAGGMIGELFF	TGTGCCTGGAGGGCGGCAGGGGGCATGATCGGGGAGCTGTTTTTT
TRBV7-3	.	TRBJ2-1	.	CASSPSGHLLVDEQFF	TGTGCCAGCAGCCCGTCGGGACACCTACTAGTCGATGAGCAGTTCTTC
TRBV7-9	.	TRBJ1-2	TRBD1	CASSLTDRHNGYTF	TGTGCCAGCAGCTTAACGGACAGGCATAATGGCTACACCTTC
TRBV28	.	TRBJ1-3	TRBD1	CASTDDRGPGNTIYF	TGTGCCAGCACTGATGACAGGGGACCTGGAAACACCATATATTTT
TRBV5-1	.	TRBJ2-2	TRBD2	CASSRFSGKGTGELFF	TGCGCCAGCAGCCGTTTTAGCGGGAAGGGGACCGGGGAGCTGTTTTTT
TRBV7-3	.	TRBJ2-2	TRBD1	CASSVSGTGNTGELFF	TGTGCCAGCAGCGTCTCCGGGACAGGGAACACCGGGGAGCTGTTTTTT
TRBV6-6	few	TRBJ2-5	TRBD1	CASSYSAGGEETQYF	TGTGCCAGCAGTTACTCGGCAGGGGGCGAAGAGACCCAGTACTTC
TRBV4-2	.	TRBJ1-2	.	CASSQGGGYTF	TGTGCCAGCAGCCAAGGGGGGGGTTACACCTTC
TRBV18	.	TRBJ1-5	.	CASSPGGARQPQHF	TGTGCCAGCTCACCAGGGGGGGCACGGCAGCCCCAGCATTTT
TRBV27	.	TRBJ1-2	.	CASSLGQNYGYTF	TGTGCCAGCAGTTTAGGGCAGAACTATGGCTACACCTTC
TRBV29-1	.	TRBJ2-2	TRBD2	CSVVAGGPDTGELFF	TGCAGCGTGGTAGCGGGAGGGCCGGACACCGGGGAGCTGTTTTTT
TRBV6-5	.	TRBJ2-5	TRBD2	CASSLGTSGRTQYF	TGTGCCAGCAGTCTGGGGACTAGCGGGAGGACTCAGTACTTC
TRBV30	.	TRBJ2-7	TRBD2	CAWSAGRLAGVSEQYF	TGTGCCTGGAGTGCAGGTCGGCTAGCGGGAGTGTCCGAGCAGTACTTC
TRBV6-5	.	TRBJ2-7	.	CASSYNPRTGVSEQYF	TGTGCCAGCAGTTACAACCCCCGTACGGGAGTGAGCGAGCAGTACTTC
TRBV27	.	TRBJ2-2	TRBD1	CASSLHRGITGELFF	TGTGCCAGCAGTTTACACAGGGGGATCACCGGGGAGCTGTTTTTT
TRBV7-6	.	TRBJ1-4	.	CASSPGRGINEKLFF	TGTGCCAGCAGCCCTGGACGGGGAATTAATGAAAAACTGTTTTTT
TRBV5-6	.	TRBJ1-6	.	CASTNGGDNSPLHF	TGTGCCAGCACTAACGGGGGGGATAATTCACCCCTCCACTTT
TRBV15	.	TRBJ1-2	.	CATSRERYGYTF	TGTGCCACCAGCAGAGAGAGATATGGCTACACCTTC
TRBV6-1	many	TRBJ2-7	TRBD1	CASSEASPGTGGDEQYF	TGTGCCAGCAGTGAAGCCTCGCCCGGGACAGGGGGCGACGAGCAGTACTTC
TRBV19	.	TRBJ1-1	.	CASSSGKATEAFF	TGTGCCAGTAGTTCCGGGAAGGCCACTGAAGCTTTCTTT
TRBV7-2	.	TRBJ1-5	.	CASSRIQGNQPQHF	TGTGCCAGCAGCCGAATCCAGGGAAATCAGCCCCAGCATTTT
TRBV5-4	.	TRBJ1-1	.	CASSFFGSEAFF	TGTGCCAGCAGCTTTTTCGGGAGTGAAGCTTTCTTT
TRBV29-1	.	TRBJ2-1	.	CSVVTASYNEQFF	TGCAGCGTTGTAACAGCCTCCTACAATGAGCAGTTCTTC